This TCR beta chain appears in the sequencing data of a study of cytomegalovirus exposure and HLA in healthy donors. Concerning this clone: Antigen unknown.

The germline CDR1 and CDR2 sequences are LGHNA and YNFKEQ. The CDR3 covers 15 residues. V lost 0 bases and J lost 6, with 12 bases in between. Samples came from healthy bone marrow donors. Findings of the study overall: Another analysis was done later, and it associated approximately 18,000 TCR beta sequences with HLA alleles at 0.05 false discovery rate. Prior analysis indicated that the majority of TCR beta V segments exhibited productivity approximately 90% or approximately 30% of the time. Presence/absence analyses assumed roughly uniform sequencing depth across donors.

With 60 Vbeta and 13 Jbeta primers, the PCR was carried out. Profiling relied on immunoSEQ multiplex PCR, and the TCRdb table lists in-frame clones only, not all of them. The sample includes under 100,000 clones, roughly 80% of them seen just once. V gene TRBV4-2 combines with J gene TRBJ2-1; TRBD2 is a possible D gene (6 bases). Sample: PBMCs. This clonotype was obtained from a human donor in good health. CDR3 amino acids: CASSQEASAGNEQFF. DNA for the CDR3: TGTGCCAGCAGCCAAGAGGCTAGCGCGGGCAATGAGCAGTTCTTC.